The 23 T cell receptor beta chains below were found in one sample sequenced in a study of cytomegalovirus exposure and HLA in healthy donors. PCR was performed using 60 Vbeta and 13 Jbeta primers. The assay was immunoSEQ multiplex PCR, and TCRdb's table has in-frame clones only and misses some. Counted here are 190,000 or so clones, approximately 83% occurring once; the ten biggest clones make up roughly 10%. Sequenced input: PBMCs. Source of these receptors: a woman aged 50 to 60 in good health and CMV-seropositive.

The chain recombines TRBV27 with TRBJ1-2, with 9 positions matching TRBD1. Germline CDR1 reads MNHEY; CDR2 reads SMNVEV (reference sequence). V lost 5 bases to trimming and J lost 8 bases; unmatched junction nucleotides: 9. The CDR3 is 14 amino acids. The CDR3 loop reads CASSGGDRALGYTF. In DNA form, the CDR3 reads TGTGCCAGCAGTGGCGGGGACAGGGCTCTCGGCTACACCTTC.

This clone turned up a few times. This chain connects TRBV7-2 to TRBJ2-5; 8 nucleotides align to TRBD1. The DNA end is a closer match to TRBJ2-7, so the J assignment may be wrong. This CDR3 has 15 residues. Germline-derived CDR1 and CDR2 are SGHTA and FQGNSA. The CDR3 region has the DNA TGTGCCAGCAGCCCCCCCCCGGGACAGGTTGTCGAGCAGTACTTC. It yields the protein CASSPPPGQVVEQYF.

This chain links TRBV18 with TRBJ2-7, with D maybe TRBD1 (5 bases). Germline assignment: CDR1 KGHSH and CDR2 LQKENI. The V end lost 3 bases, the J end lost 4 bases, and 13 bases lay between the germline ends. The CDR3 consists of 14 residues. In nucleotides, the CDR3 is TGTGCCAGCTCACCTGACAGATCGAGATACGAGCAGTACTTC. Protein: CASSPDRSRYEQYF. The whole variable domain, filled in from reference TRBV18 and TRBJ2-7, reads NAGVMQNPRHLVRRRGQEARLRCSPMKGHSHVYWYRQLPEEGLKFMVYLQKENIIDESGMPKERFSAEFPKEGPSILRIQQVVRGDSAAYFCASSPDRSRYEQYFGPGTRLTVT.

Here the CDR3 reads CASSLGTSGDRTQYF. The CDR3 nucleotides read TGTGCCAGCAGCCTAGGGACTAGCGGGGACCGAACCCAGTACTTC. The V call is TRBV5-8, the J call TRBJ2-5; 13 positions match TRBD2. Germline V gene lookup returns CDR1 SGHTS and CDR2 YDEGEE. This CDR3 region has 15 residues. V was clipped by 4 bases and J by 8 bases; unmatched bases: 8.

Remarks on this clone: The sample contains more than one DNA sequence encoding this CDR3. The V call is TRBV5-6, the J call TRBJ1-1; the match to TRBD1 covers 7 bases. V shed 3 bases and J 5 bases; nucleotides not matched to a gene: 4. The germline V gene encodes CDR1 SGHDT and CDR2 YYEEEE. The CDR3 runs 13 residues. The CDR3 DNA follows: TGTGCCAGCAGCTCTACAGGGGTGACTGAAGCTTTCTTT. It yields the protein CASSSTGVTEAFF. Full variable domain (rest looked up from reference TRBV5-6 and TRBJ1-1): DAGVTQSPTHLIKTRGQQVTLRCSPKSGHDTVSWYQQALGQGPQFIFQYYEEEERQRGNFPDRFSGHQFPNYSSELNVNALLLGDSALYLCASSSTGVTEAFFGQGTRLTVV.

This clone came up once. The chain is built from TRBV6-5 and TRBJ2-6; no definite D call. The V gene lost 0 bases and the J gene lost 2 bases, with 5 bases spanning the gap. The CDR3 runs to 15 residues. Germline V lookup: CDR1 MNHEY, CDR2 SVGAGI. CDR3 nucleotide sequence: TGTGCCAGCAGTTACTCACTTGCTGGGGCCAACGTCCTGACTTTC. Encoded protein: CASSYSLAGANVLTF.

The chain combines TRBV28 with TRBJ1-5, with no clear D. V gave up 6 bases and J gave up 9 bases, with 12 bases separating them. CDR1 and CDR2 (germline): MDHEN, SYDVKM. This CDR3 contains 12 residues. The CDR3 region has the DNA TGTGCCAGCAGACAGCCTGCCGGGCCCCAGCATTTT. Translated, it gives CASRQPAGPQHF.

This clone was seen just once. The chain combines TRBV25-1 with TRBJ2-3; 9 bases are shared with TRBD1. The germline V gene encodes CDR1 MGHDK and CDR2 SYGVNS. The CDR3 runs to 16 residues. Trimming took 1 base from V and 3 from J; bases not matched to a gene: 5. The CDR3 nucleotides read TGTGCCAGCAGTGAATGGGGGACAGGGCAAACAGATACGCAGTATTTT. Translating it yields CASSEWGTGQTDTQYF.

V is TRBV7-6 and J is TRBJ2-7; a possible D gene is TRBD2 (5 bases). The CDR3 runs to 14 residues. Trimming cost V 3 bases and J 0 bases, with 9 bases left between them. The germline V gene has CDR1 SGHVS and CDR2 FNYEAQ. In nucleotides, the CDR3 is TGTGCCAGCAGCTTGGCGGGTTACTCCTACGAGCAGTACTTC. It specifies CASSLAGYSYEQYF.

This chain joins TRBV27 and TRBJ1-6; 7 nucleotides line up with TRBD1. Trimming cost V 3 bases and J 0 bases; bases outside gene matches: 8. The CDR3 has 18 residues. The germline gives CDR1 MNHEY, CDR2 SMNVEV (reference sequence). CDR3 in DNA: TGTGCCAGCAGTTTGGTCAGGGGGTTTAGCTCCTATAATTCACCCCTCCACTTT. Translating gives CASSLVRGFSSYNSPLHF.

The chain carries TRBV30 and TRBJ2-7; TRBD1 matches 7 bases. The CDR3 contains 12 residues. Germline CDR1 GTSNPN, CDR2 SVGIG (reference sequence). Unmatched junction bases numbered 9, after V lost 7 bases and J lost 6 bases. This CDR3 is CAYRGPVAEQYF. In DNA, the CDR3 is TGTGCCTACAGGGGTCCAGTCGCCGAGCAGTACTTC.

The chain employs TRBV30 and TRBJ1-3; TRBD1 is a possible D gene (6 bases). The CDR3 sequence is 14 residues long. The ends were cut back, 7 bases at V and 0 bases at J, with 13 bases in the middle. From germline, CDR1 is GTSNPN and CDR2 SVGIG (reference sequence). The CDR3 sequence is CASRGDFSGNTIYF. CDR3 DNA sequence: TGTGCCTCGAGGGGGGACTTCTCTGGAAACACCATATATTTT.

This clone appeared a few times. The V and J genes are TRBV11-2 and TRBJ2-5; 9 bases line up with TRBD1. The J call may be incorrect, as the DNA end agrees better with TRBJ2-7. The CDR3 has 16 amino acids. Germline loops: CDR1 SGHAT, CDR2 FQNNGV. In DNA form, the CDR3 reads TGTGCCAGCAGCTTAGGCCCGGGACAGGGTCCCTACGAGCAGTACTTC. Its protein product is CASSLGPGQGPYEQYF.

The J gene is TRBJ1-1, the V gene TRBV7-6; D is uncertain. CDR1 and CDR2 (germline): SGHVS, FNYEAQ. V lost 4 bases and J lost 7, with 10 bases in between. The CDR3 contains 12 residues. The CDR3 nucleotides are TGTGCCAGCAGCTCAACGGGAGGTGAAGCTTTCTTT. Protein: CASSSTGGEAFF.

The V gene is TRBV5-6, the J gene TRBJ2-7; no reliable D call. CDR1 SGHDT and CDR2 YYEEEE come from the germline V gene. Between the trimmed V and J ends, which lost 3 bases and 4 bases, there was a span of 20 bases. This CDR3 is 16 amino acids long. CDR3: CASSSRVSSVVYEQYF. The CDR3 bases are TGTGCCAGCAGCTCCCGTGTTAGTTCCGTAGTGTACGAGCAGTACTTC.

CDR3 in amino acids: CASSKGAPPLNTEAFF. DNA of the CDR3: TGTGCCAGCAGCAAGGGGGCCCCCCCCCTAAACACTGAAGCTTTCTTT. The chain employs TRBV7-7 and TRBJ1-1; 7 bases agree with TRBD1. The CDR3 loop spans 16 amino acids. Germline-derived CDR1 and CDR2 are SSHAT and FNYEAQ (reference sequence). J gave up 2 bases and V 5 bases, and 11 bases lay outside the gene matches.

The gene calls are TRBV28 and TRBJ1-1; 8 bases are a match to TRBD1. Germline V gene lookup returns CDR1 MDHEN and CDR2 SYDVKM. This CDR3 has 16 residues. Trimming cost V 6 bases and J 4 bases; bases outside gene matches: 13. The CDR3 loop is CASSLGQGPQGTEAFF. CDR3 sequence (DNA): TGTGCCAGCAGCCTTGGACAGGGCCCTCAGGGCACTGAAGCTTTCTTT.

The rearrangement uses TRBV9 and TRBJ2-5; D might be TRBD1 (6 bases). This CDR3 contains 13 residues. The V gene lost 0 bases and the J gene lost 7 bases, with 10 bases spanning the gap. The germline V gene has CDR1 SGDLS and CDR2 YYNGEE. CDR3 coding DNA: TGTGCCAGCAGCGTAGGCAGGGGTGGGACCCAGTACTTC. Translation: CASSVGRGGTQYF.

The chain employs TRBV5-1 and TRBJ2-3, with a tentative D call TRBD2 (6 bases). The CDR3 loop spans 15 amino acids. Germline lookup yields CDR1 SGHRS and CDR2 YFSETQ. V lost 0 bases, J lost 4 bases, and 12 bases lay in between. Written as DNA, the CDR3 is TGCGCCAGCAGCTTGGGGGGCGGGGAGCCAGATACGCAGTATTTT. Protein: CASSLGGGEPDTQYF.

CDR3 sequence reads: CASSLGYKQGGPYEQYF. CDR3 nucleotide sequence: TGCGCCAGCAGCTTGGGATATAAACAGGGGGGGCCATACGAGCAGTACTTC. This chain connects TRBV5-1 to TRBJ2-7, with D tentatively TRBD1 (8 bases). The CDR3 is 17 amino acids. Trimming removed 0 bases from V and 4 bases from J, with 20 bases in between. Germline assignment: CDR1 SGHRS and CDR2 YFSETQ. Complete variable domain (other parts from reference TRBV5-1 and TRBJ2-7): KAGVTQTPRYLIKTRGQQVTLSCSPISGHRSVSWYQQTPGQGLQFLFEYFSETQRNKGNFPGRFSGRQFSNSRSEMNVSTLELGDSALYLCASSLGYKQGGPYEQYFGPGTRLTVT.

The gene calls are TRBV6-6 and TRBJ1-1; tentatively, D is TRBD1 (6 bases). V was trimmed by 2 bases and J by 5 bases, leaving 9 bases between them. The CDR3 runs 13 residues. The germline V gene encodes CDR1 MNHNY and CDR2 SVGAGI (reference sequence). CDR3 DNA: TGTGCCAGCAGTTACGTCAGGGGAACTGAAGCTTTCTTT. Its protein product is CASSYVRGTEAFF.

The CDR3 DNA is TGTGCCAGCAGCTTTGAGGGCAACCAGTACTTC. Protein sequence: CASSFEGNQYF. The chain combines TRBV11-2 with TRBJ2-5, with D possibly being TRBD2 (5 bases). V dropped 3 bases and J dropped 10 bases, with 9 bases sitting between them. The CDR3 contains 11 residues. Germline V lookup: CDR1 SGHAT, CDR2 FQNNGV.

The CDR3 DNA reads TGTGCCAGCAGTTTGACAGGGGGCGTCTATGGCTACACCTTC. Its translation: CASSLTGGVYGYTF. J is TRBJ1-2 and V is TRBV6-6; 10 bases match TRBD1. CDR1 is MNHNY and CDR2 is SVGAGI in the germline V gene (reference sequence). This CDR3 is 14 amino acids long. Trimming took 4 bases from V and 4 from J; bases not matched to a gene: 3.